The 22 T cell receptor beta chains in this list originate from one sample, sequenced in a study of glioma-infiltrating T cells (dated by TCRdb to 2016 to 2017). The sequencer listed for this sample is Illumina MiSeq. The iRepertoire nested amplicon-rescue multiplex PCR (arm-PCR) platform was used to amplify TCR alpha and beta CDR3 regions from RNA. Clones were called with MiXCR by TCRdb after fastp trimmed the public reads at Q25, and only in-frame beta chains were retained. Records with the same CDR3 protein are collapsed into one entry carrying the most frequent genes and DNA. The sample table holds fewer than 500,000 distinct CDR3 sequences, of which roughly 41% were seen once. The leading ten clones occupy about 12% of the sample. Sequencing was carried out using glioma tissue, nonneoplastic brain tissue, or PBMCs (not recorded which). The receptors here all came from a human donor with low-grade glioma or glioblastoma, undergoing nonglioma brain surgery, or in good health (not recorded which).

In the case of this clonotype: This sequence may be a read error, since a much larger clone differs from it by one base. The chain employs TRBV6-5 and TRBJ1-2; D is unresolved. V shed 7 bases and J shed 2 bases, with 14 bases lying between them. Germline-derived CDR1 and CDR2 are MNHEY and SVGAGI. The CDR3 runs to 14 residues. The CDR3: CASTQNSGNYGYTF. CDR3 in DNA: TGTGCCAGCACCCAAAACAGTGGAAACTATGGCTACACCTTC.

The rearrangement uses TRBV7-6 and TRBJ2-7; TRBD1 matches at 9 bases. The V segment lost 5 bases and the J segment 5 bases; nucleotides outside the gene matches: 13. This CDR3 has 16 amino acids. The germline V gene has CDR1 SGHVS and CDR2 FNYEAQ. The CDR3 here is CASSPWGQGETNEQYF. CDR3 nucleotide sequence: TGTGCCAGCAGCCCCTGGGGACAGGGAGAGACGAACGAGCAGTACTTC.

This chain joins TRBV28 and TRBJ1-5; tentative D call: TRBD1 (5 bases). The V gene lost 2 bases and the J gene lost 8 bases, with 13 bases spanning the gap. The germline V gene has CDR1 MDHEN and CDR2 SYDVKM. CDR3 length: 14 residues. CDR3 sequence (DNA): TGTGCCAGCAGTTTAACACTCCTCAGGGAGCCCCAGCATTTT. As protein: CASSLTLLREPQHF.

This clonotype was seen a few times. The chain is built from TRBV4-3 and TRBJ2-7; maybe TRBD2 (6 bases). V gave up 3 bases and J gave up 4 bases, with 10 bases separating them. The CDR3 loop spans 13 amino acids. Germline CDR1 reads LGHNA; CDR2 reads YSLEER. In nucleotides, the CDR3 is TGCGCCAGCAGCCATGGTAGCGGTTACGAGCAGTACTTC. This translates into CASSHGSGYEQYF.

In regard to this clonotype: This may be a read error, as it is one base from a much larger clone. The chain has TRBV27 and TRBJ2-1, with 13 bases that match TRBD2. CDR1 is MNHEY, CDR2 SMNVEV, per germline (reference sequence). J lost 12 bases, V lost 0 bases, and 8 bases had no gene match. This CDR3 has 16 residues. CDR3 sequence: CASSLSGLAGDHGQFF. CDR3 DNA: TGTGCCAGCAGTTTATCAGGACTAGCGGGAGACCATGGGCAGTTCTTC.

In this sample, this clonotype turned up a few times. It may be a read error: a sequence one base away is much more abundant. This chain uses TRBV19 with TRBJ2-7; 7 bases align to TRBD1. The CDR3 covers 12 residues. Germline V CDR1 and CDR2: LNHDA, SQIVND (reference sequence). With V trimmed by 9 bases and J by 0 bases, 2 bases remained unmatched. DNA of the CDR3: TGTGCCAGCGGACAGGACTCCTACGAGCAGTACTTC. Encoded protein: CASGQDSYEQYF. The full variable domain, its missing parts supplied by reference TRBV19 and TRBJ2-7, is DGGITQSPKYLFRKEGQNVTLSCEQNLNHDAMYWYRQDPGQGLRLIYYSQIVNDFQKGDIAEGYSVSREKKESFPLTVTSAQKNPTAFYLCASGQDSYEQYFGPGTRLTVT.

This sequence joins TRBV20-1 and TRBJ2-1, with D possibly being TRBD2 (5 bases). CDR3 length: 13 amino acids. Germline V gene sequence: CDR1 DFQATT, CDR2 SNEGSKA (reference sequence). Here the CDR3 DNA reads TGCGGCATCCCGGGAACAAACTACAATGAGCAGTTCTTC. Protein product: CGIPGTNYNEQFF.

The sample holds a few counts of this clonotype. The gene calls are TRBV2 and TRBJ2-3; 12 bases agree with TRBD2. The V gene's germline CDR1 is SNHLY and CDR2 FYNNEI. Trimming removed 8 bases from V and 5 bases from J; junction bases left unmatched: 5. The CDR3 is 14 amino acids. DNA of the CDR3: TGTGCCAGCGCACCGGGACTAGCGGGAGATACGCAGTATTTT. Translating gives CASAPGLAGDTQYF. The whole variable domain, filled in from reference TRBV2 and TRBJ2-3, reads EPEVTQTPSHQVTQMGQEVILRCVPISNHLYFYWYRQILGQKVEFLVSFYNNEISEKSEIFDDQFSVERPDGSNFTLKIRSTKLEDSAMYFCASAPGLAGDTQYFGPGTRLTVL.

A word on this clonotype: This may be a read error: a much more frequent sequence differs by one nucleotide. V usage is TRBV6-1 and J usage is TRBJ1-5; D gene uncertain. The V end was cut by 5 bases, the J end by 11 bases, with 13 bases between. The CDR3 is 12 residues long. Germline CDR1 reads MNHNS; CDR2 reads SASEGT. DNA of the CDR3: TGTGCCAGCAGTCCCACATGGTGGGCCCAGCATTTT. This gives the protein CASSPTWWAQHF.

This clonotype appeared a few times. The germline gene is not matched at one end of the junction; a read error may be the cause. The V call is TRBV19, the J call TRBJ2-1; D tentatively reads TRBD1 or TRBD2 (5 bases each). The CDR3 covers 14 residues. Germline V gene lookup returns CDR1 LNHDA and CDR2 SQIVND (reference sequence). CDR3 amino acids: CATGTRGGYNEQFF. In nucleotides, the CDR3 is TGTGCCACTGGCACTCGGGGCGGTTACAATGAGCAGTTTTTC. Together with reference TRBV19 and TRBJ2-1, the CDR3 gives the full variable domain: DGGITQSPKYLFRKEGQNVTLSCEQNLNHDAMYWYRQDPGQGLRLIYYSQIVNDFQKGDIAEGYSVSREKKESFPLTVTSAQKNPTAFYLCATGTRGGYNEQFFGPGTRLTVL.

The chain employs TRBV4-1 and TRBJ2-5, with D possibly matching TRBD1 (7 bases). Deletions cut 4 bases from V and 5 bases from J, with 20 bases between. This CDR3 region has 16 residues. Germline V gives CDR1 MGHRA, CDR2 YSYEKL. The chain's CDR3 is CASSPFGNSGGETQYF. CDR3 DNA sequence: TGCGCCAGCAGCCCCTTCGGAAATTCAGGGGGGGAGACCCAGTACTTC.

This clonotype has a count of ten or more. J is TRBJ2-1 and V is TRBV27, with 11 bases lining up with TRBD2. CDR1 and CDR2 from the germline V gene are MNHEY and SMNVEV (reference sequence). CDR3 length: 18 amino acids. Losses at the gene ends were 0 bases for V and 5 bases for J; bases not matched to a gene: 9. CDR3 DNA sequence: TGTGCCAGCAGTTTATCGACGATTAGCGGGAGGGTCGACAATGAGCAGTTCTTC. Protein sequence: CASSLSTISGRVDNEQFF.

Notes on this clonotype: The junction differs from germline at one of its ends, possibly a read error. The V call is TRBV6-1, the J call TRBJ2-6; TRBD1 might be the D (6 bases). The CDR3 has 18 residues. Germline lookup yields CDR1 MNHNS and CDR2 SASEGT. CDR3 loop: CAISDPGVPTSGANVLNF. CDR3 bases: TGTGCCATCAGTGACCCAGGGGTCCCCACCTCTGGGGCCAACGTCCTGAATTTC.

This clonotype was counted many times. The rearrangement links TRBV28 to TRBJ2-5; 10 nucleotides agree with TRBD2. Germline CDR1 and CDR2: MDHEN and SYDVKM. V was clipped by 3 bases and J by 2 bases; unmatched bases: 6. The CDR3 is 16 amino acids. The CDR3 nucleotides are TGTGCCAGCAGTTTCATAGCGGGAGGTCTTCAAGAGACCCAGTACTTC. Translated: CASSFIAGGLQETQYF.

This clonotype appeared many times. The rearrangement joins TRBV5-4 to TRBJ1-2, with 7 bases fitting TRBD1. This CDR3 spans 14 amino acids. Looked up from germline, CDR1 is SGHNT and CDR2 is YYREEE (reference sequence). V lost 4 bases and J lost 0; bases outside the gene matches: 3. CDR3 residues: CASSHGTANYGYTF. The CDR3, as DNA: TGTGCCAGCAGCCACGGGACAGCTAACTATGGCTACACCTTC.

There are a few counts of this clonotype. This chain joins TRBV11-2 and TRBJ1-5, with D uncertain. V dropped 5 bases and J dropped 7 bases, with 12 bases sitting between them. The germline CDR1 and CDR2 sequences are SGHAT and FQNNGV. This CDR3 region has 13 residues. The CDR3 here is CASSANLEQPQHF. CDR3 DNA: TGTGCCAGCAGCGCGAACCTAGAACAGCCCCAGCATTTT.

This clonotype showed up many times. The chain has TRBV6-1 and TRBJ2-6; D might be TRBD1 (5 bases). CDR1 MNHNS and CDR2 SASEGT come from the germline V gene. The V end lost 5 bases, the J end lost 2 bases, and 7 bases lay between the germline ends. The CDR3 contains 14 residues. The CDR3, as DNA: TGTGCCAGCAGTTCAGGGACTGGGGCCAACGTCCTGACTTTC. This codes for CASSSGTGANVLTF.

The CDR3 sequence is CSATTRGWQETQYF. The CDR3 nucleotides read TGCAGTGCTACCACCAGGGGGTGGCAAGAGACCCAGTACTTC. The V and J genes are TRBV20-1 and TRBJ2-5; 7 bases fit TRBD1. V gave up 4 bases and J gave up 2 bases; unmatched junction bases: 7. The length of the CDR3 is 14 residues. Germline-derived CDR1 and CDR2 are DFQATT and SNEGSKA (reference sequence).

There are a few counts of this clonotype. The J gene is TRBJ1-5, the V gene TRBV28; TRBD1 is a possible D gene (5 bases). Germline V gene lookup returns CDR1 MDHEN and CDR2 SYDVKM. Trimming pared 1 base from V and 11 bases from J, leaving 15 bases between. The CDR3 is 14 amino acids. CDR3 loop: CASSLYRFGLTQHF. CDR3 nucleotides: TGTGCCAGCAGTTTATACAGGTTTGGTTTGACCCAGCATTTT.

This clonotype was seen a handful of times. This chain links TRBV28 with TRBJ2-7; 8 bases line up with TRBD1. The CDR3 runs to 12 residues. V was pared by 4 bases and J by 6 bases, with 2 bases of the junction left unmatched. CDR1 and CDR2 (germline): MDHEN, SYDVKM. CDR3 DNA sequence: TGTGCCAGCAGTTGGACAGGGTCCGAGCAGTACTTC. This encodes CASSWTGSEQYF.

The chain joins TRBV20-1 to TRBJ2-7; D might be TRBD2 (5 bases). Trimming took 3 bases from V and 4 from J, leaving 16 bases between them. CDR3 length equals 14 residues. Germline V gene data show CDR1 as DFQATT and CDR2 as SNEGSKA (reference sequence). Here the CDR3 reads CSARMQVGGYEQYF. CDR3 sequence (DNA): TGCAGTGCTAGGATGCAGGTGGGCGGGTACGAGCAGTACTTC.

The V and J genes are TRBV19 and TRBJ2-2; perhaps TRBD1 as D (6 bases). The CDR3 is 14 amino acids. The germline gives CDR1 LNHDA, CDR2 SQIVND (reference sequence). The germline V and J ends were trimmed by 5 bases and 6 bases, with 13 bases remaining between them. This CDR3 reads CASSETNRAGELFF. DNA of the CDR3: TGTGCCAGTAGTGAAACCAACAGGGCCGGGGAGCTGTTTTTT. Using reference TRBV19 and TRBJ2-2 for the parts outside the CDR3, the full variable domain is DGGITQSPKYLFRKEGQNVTLSCEQNLNHDAMYWYRQDPGQGLRLIYYSQIVNDFQKGDIAEGYSVSREKKESFPLTVTSAQKNPTAFYLCASSETNRAGELFFGEGSRLTVL.